This TCR beta chain was retrieved from a study of low-dose radiotherapy and immunotherapy resistance in tumors. Background on the study: Cyclophosphamide was given intravenously at 200 mg/m2 every two weeks, and each dose came one day before radiation and immunotherapy.

The CDR3 length is 16 residues. Deletions cut 0 bases from V and 0 bases from J, with 11 bases between. Germline loops: CDR1 GTSNPN, CDR2 SVGIG (reference sequence). This clonotype appeared many times. Time point defined: after trial treatment. This sample's treatment: LDRT plus nivolumab, ipilimumab, low-dose cyclophosphamide and aspirin (RACIN trial). TRAV and TRBV primers primed cDNA for both TCRalpha and TCRbeta. For amplifying TCRs, the PCR ran for roughly 20 cycles with Phusion, which was used together with a constant-region primer and the adapter on the V primers. MiXCR, run by TCRdb on the reads, gives a single entry per CDR3 protein. The table has some 40,000 distinct CDR3 sequences, about 20% seen once; the top ten hold 8% to 9.5%.

Source: PBMCs, taken after low-dose radiotherapy plus immunotherapy. The receptor was isolated from a female donor with ovarian cancer. The gene calls are TRBV30 and TRBJ2-2; D not certain. The CDR3 here is CAWSVGRATNTGELFF. The CDR3 coding sequence is TGTGCCTGGAGTGTCGGGCGCGCTACGAACACCGGGGAGCTGTTTTTT.